Reported below is one T cell receptor beta chain. The data derive from a study of blood T cell repertoires in COVID-19. Study as a whole: Sites across the United States, Italy and Spain contributed samples from acute and convalescent COVID-19.

As handled by the study authors: Estimates of nucleated cell counts were drawn from the amplification of reference gene primers. Sequencing used immunoSEQ multiplex PCR; TCRdb keeps in-frame clones, though not all of them. The DNA was the basis for D and trimming; V, J and clone size are from that table. The sample contains over 120,000 clones, more than 75% of which appear only once. Germline lookup yields CDR1 SGHAT and CDR2 FQNNGV. The CDR3 is 13 amino acids. V lost 5 bases and J lost 5, with 12 bases in between. The TCR comes from a man aged 50-59 years who had recovered from COVID-19. This rearrangement joins TRBV11-2 to TRBJ2-5, with D perhaps TRBD1 (6 bases). Sequencing used peripheral blood. The CDR3 bases are TGTGCCAGCAGCCAGACAGGAGTCGAGACCCAGTACTTC. The encoded protein is CASSQTGVETQYF.